These T cell receptor beta chains were read from a single sample in a study of CD8 T cells in ankylosing spondylitis. TCRdb analysed the 5' RACE reads with MiXCR anew, one entry per CDR3 protein. The table lists 150,000 to 250,000 distinct CDR3 sequences, about 13% of them singletons, with 16% in the top ten. Sequencing was done on a sample of blood, either unsorted or a sorted T cell fraction (not recorded which). These receptors all come from a male donor with ankylosing spondylitis or in good health (not recorded which). Each CDR3 is given with its conserved first and last residue. The D gene is left open where the match is weak. Some rows have no size entry. The others give once, few or many, or a class for an expanded clone.

abundance: -; j_gene: TRBJ2-7; d_gene: -; len: 14; v_gene: TRBV2; CDR3nt: TGTGCCAGCAGTGGCTGGACAGACTCCTACGAGCAGTACTTC; CDR3aa: CASSGWTDSYEQYF
abundance: -; j_gene: TRBJ2-5; d_gene: TRBD1; len: 16; v_gene: TRBV7-9; CDR3nt: TGTGCCAGCAGCTTAGGAACAGGGGGCTTGGGGGAGACCCAGTACTTC; CDR3aa: CASSLGTGGLGETQYF
abundance: few; j_gene: TRBJ2-5; d_gene: -; len: 13; v_gene: TRBV5-1; CDR3nt: TGCGCCAGCTACAACGACAGAGAAGAGACCCAGTACTTC; CDR3aa: CASYNDREETQYF
abundance: many; j_gene: TRBJ2-3; d_gene: -; len: 14; v_gene: TRBV12-3/TRBV12-4; CDR3nt: TGTGCCAGCAGTTTGAGCGGAACCACAGATACGCAGTATTTT; CDR3aa: CASSLSGTTDTQYF
abundance: few; j_gene: TRBJ2-2; d_gene: TRBD1; len: 14; v_gene: TRBV29-1; CDR3nt: TGCAGCGTTCAGGACAGGGGGAACACCGGGGAGCTGTTTTTT; CDR3aa: CSVQDRGNTGELFF
abundance: -; j_gene: TRBJ1-1; d_gene: -; len: 12; v_gene: TRBV10-3; CDR3nt: TGTGCCATCAGTGAGACCGACACTGAAGCTTTCTTT; CDR3aa: CAISETDTEAFF
abundance: few; j_gene: TRBJ1-1; d_gene: TRBD1; len: 13; v_gene: TRBV5-6; CDR3nt: TGTGCCAGCAGAGGGACAGGGAACACTGAAGCTTTCTTT; CDR3aa: CASRGTGNTEAFF
abundance: few; j_gene: TRBJ2-7; d_gene: TRBD1; len: 15; v_gene: TRBV6-1; CDR3nt: TGTGCCAGCAGTGAGGACAGGGGGGCGGGCTACGAGCAGTACTTC; CDR3aa: CASSEDRGAGYEQYF
abundance: -; j_gene: TRBJ1-2; d_gene: -; len: 13; v_gene: TRBV6-4; CDR3nt: TGTGCCAGCGGGGCAGGGCCGGACTATGGCTACACCTTC; CDR3aa: CASGAGPDYGYTF
abundance: -; j_gene: TRBJ2-3; d_gene: -; len: 15; v_gene: TRBV21-1; CDR3nt: TGTGCCAGCAGCAAAGGAGAGAGGGGCACAGATACGCAGTATTTT; CDR3aa: CASSKGERGTDTQYF
abundance: few; j_gene: TRBJ2-1; d_gene: TRBD1; len: 14; v_gene: TRBV7-9; CDR3nt: TGTGCCAGCACACCACTGACAGGGTCCAATGAGCAGTTCTTC; CDR3aa: CASTPLTGSNEQFF
abundance: many; j_gene: TRBJ1-1; d_gene: -; len: 13; v_gene: TRBV29-1; CDR3nt: TGCAGCGTTGAAGGGAGGAAGTTCCCTGAAGCTTTCTTT; CDR3aa: CSVEGRKFPEAFF
abundance: -; j_gene: TRBJ2-4; d_gene: -; len: 15; v_gene: TRBV27; CDR3nt: TGTGCCAGCAGTTTATCTAGCCTAGCCAAAAACATTCAGTACTTC; CDR3aa: CASSLSSLAKNIQYF
abundance: -; j_gene: TRBJ2-1; d_gene: TRBD2; len: 15; v_gene: TRBV7-9; CDR3nt: TGTGCCAGCAGCTCCCCCCTAGCGGACTACAATGAGCAGTTCTTC; CDR3aa: CASSSPLADYNEQFF
abundance: few; j_gene: TRBJ2-5; d_gene: -; len: 14; v_gene: TRBV29-1; CDR3nt: TGCAGTTTAGTCCCGTTACTAGCTGGTGAGACCCAGTACTTC; CDR3aa: CSLVPLLAGETQYF
abundance: few; j_gene: TRBJ1-2; d_gene: -; len: 14; v_gene: TRBV5-6; CDR3nt: TGTGCCAGCAGCTCTTTGCCAGGGGAGAGTGGCTACACCTTC; CDR3aa: CASSSLPGESGYTF
abundance: -; j_gene: TRBJ2-7; d_gene: -; len: 15; v_gene: TRBV18; CDR3nt: TGTGCCAGCTCACCAGCCGGGACCCGTAACTACGAGCAGTACTTC; CDR3aa: CASSPAGTRNYEQYF
abundance: -; j_gene: TRBJ2-1; d_gene: TRBD2; len: 15; v_gene: TRBV29-1; CDR3nt: TGCAGCGTTCAGGAGAGAGCGGGAACCTACAATGAGCAGTTCTTC; CDR3aa: CSVQERAGTYNEQFF
abundance: few; j_gene: TRBJ2-2; d_gene: TRBD2; len: 18; v_gene: TRBV27; CDR3nt: TGTGCCAGCGGCCCTCCGGGGGGACTAGCGGGAGTAGCCGGGGAGCTGTTTTTT; CDR3aa: CASGPPGGLAGVAGELFF
abundance: -; j_gene: TRBJ2-1; d_gene: -; len: 14; v_gene: TRBV7-9; CDR3nt: TGTGCCCATCCGGTGGGGGGCGCGAACAATGAGCAGTTCTTC; CDR3aa: CAHPVGGANNEQFF
abundance: -; j_gene: TRBJ1-4; d_gene: -; len: 15; v_gene: TRBV6-1; CDR3nt: TGTGCCAGCAGTGAATTGTTTGCAACTAATGAAAAACTGTTTTTT; CDR3aa: CASSELFATNEKLFF
abundance: -; j_gene: TRBJ1-1; d_gene: -; len: 14; v_gene: TRBV3-1; CDR3nt: TGTGCCAGCAGACCTCAGGAAAAGAACACTGAAGCTTTCTTT; CDR3aa: CASRPQEKNTEAFF
abundance: -; j_gene: TRBJ1-1; d_gene: -; len: 14; v_gene: TRBV10-3; CDR3nt: TGTGCCATCAGTGAGTCACCTACCACCACTGAAGCTTTCTTT; CDR3aa: CAISESPTTTEAFF
abundance: -; j_gene: TRBJ1-5; d_gene: -; len: 15; v_gene: TRBV27; CDR3nt: TGTGCCAGCAGTTTAACAGGACTGGGGAATCAGCCCCAGCATTTT; CDR3aa: CASSLTGLGNQPQHF
abundance: few; j_gene: TRBJ2-3; d_gene: -; len: 13; v_gene: TRBV7-8; CDR3nt: TGTGCCAGCAGCTTTGAACCGTGGGATACGCAGTATTTT; CDR3aa: CASSFEPWDTQYF
abundance: -; j_gene: TRBJ2-7; d_gene: -; len: 11; v_gene: TRBV29-1; CDR3nt: TGCAGCGTTTTCAGGGACTACGAGCAGTACTTC; CDR3aa: CSVFRDYEQYF
abundance: -; j_gene: TRBJ2-1; d_gene: TRBD2; len: 16; v_gene: TRBV5-4; CDR3nt: TGTGCCAGCAGCATACAACTAGCGGGAGGGCCTGGTGAGCAGTTCTTC; CDR3aa: CASSIQLAGGPGEQFF
abundance: many; j_gene: TRBJ2-1; d_gene: -; len: 12; v_gene: TRBV3-1; CDR3nt: TGTGCCAGCAGCCAAGATCACGAGAGATCCTTCTTC; CDR3aa: CASSQDHERSFF
abundance: few; j_gene: TRBJ2-5; d_gene: TRBD2; len: 14; v_gene: TRBV7-9; CDR3nt: TGTGCCAGCAGCCAGACTAGCGTACAAGAGACCCAGTACTTC; CDR3aa: CASSQTSVQETQYF
abundance: many; j_gene: TRBJ1-1; d_gene: -; len: 11; v_gene: TRBV29-1; CDR3nt: TGCAGCGCACCCGGGGGAACTGAAGCTTTCTTT; CDR3aa: CSAPGGTEAFF
abundance: few; j_gene: TRBJ2-2; d_gene: -; len: 15; v_gene: TRBV7-8; CDR3nt: TGTGCCAGCAGCTTGGGTTGGACAGACACCGGGGAGCTGTTTTTT; CDR3aa: CASSLGWTDTGELFF
abundance: -; j_gene: TRBJ2-5; d_gene: -; len: 14; v_gene: TRBV10-1; CDR3nt: TGCGCCAGCAGTGGGGCCTTTTCGCAGGAGACCCAGTACTTC; CDR3aa: CASSGAFSQETQYF
abundance: -; j_gene: TRBJ2-1; d_gene: TRBD2; len: 17; v_gene: TRBV10-1; CDR3nt: TGCGCCAGCAGTGAGACGGGACTAGCGGGAGCCTACAATGAGCAGTTCTTC; CDR3aa: CASSETGLAGAYNEQFF
abundance: few; j_gene: TRBJ2-1; d_gene: -; len: 15; v_gene: TRBV7-9; CDR3nt: TGTGCCAGCAGCACACCCGGGACATTGTACAATGAGCAGTTCTTC; CDR3aa: CASSTPGTLYNEQFF
abundance: -; j_gene: TRBJ2-7; d_gene: -; len: 14; v_gene: TRBV18; CDR3nt: TGTGCCAGCTCCCCAGAGGAGGGGGTTAGCGAGCAGTACTTC; CDR3aa: CASSPEEGVSEQYF
abundance: few; j_gene: TRBJ2-7; d_gene: TRBD1; len: 15; v_gene: TRBV7-9; CDR3nt: TGTGCCAGCAGACGCCGGGACAGGGTTTGGTACGAGCAGTACTTC; CDR3aa: CASRRRDRVWYEQYF
abundance: -; j_gene: TRBJ2-1; d_gene: -; len: 16; v_gene: TRBV7-9; CDR3nt: TGTGCCAGCAGCTTATGGACCGGGGGCCCCTTGAATGAGCAGTTCTTC; CDR3aa: CASSLWTGGPLNEQFF
abundance: -; j_gene: TRBJ2-3; d_gene: -; len: 15; v_gene: TRBV15; CDR3nt: TGTGCCACCAGCAGAGATCACGGGGTGGGAGATACGCAGTATTTT; CDR3aa: CATSRDHGVGDTQYF
abundance: many; j_gene: TRBJ2-7; d_gene: -; len: 14; v_gene: TRBV12-3/TRBV12-4; CDR3nt: TGTGCCAGCAGTTTAGGTACAGGACCTTACGAGCAGTACTTC; CDR3aa: CASSLGTGPYEQYF
abundance: -; j_gene: TRBJ1-3; d_gene: -; len: 15; v_gene: TRBV11-2; CDR3nt: TGTGCCAGCAGCTTAGACGGCACCTCTGGAAACACCATATATTTT; CDR3aa: CASSLDGTSGNTIYF
abundance: -; j_gene: TRBJ2-1; d_gene: -; len: 15; v_gene: TRBV20-1; CDR3nt: TGCAGTGCTAAGAGCCGCGACCGCTCCTACAATGAGCAGTTCTTC; CDR3aa: CSAKSRDRSYNEQFF
abundance: few; j_gene: TRBJ2-7; d_gene: TRBD2; len: 17; v_gene: TRBV12-3/TRBV12-4; CDR3nt: TGTGCCAGCAGTTTGGGGACTAGCGGGAGGGCCTACCACGAGCAGTACTTC; CDR3aa: CASSLGTSGRAYHEQYF
abundance: -; j_gene: TRBJ2-1; d_gene: -; len: 15; v_gene: TRBV29-1; CDR3nt: TGCAGCGTTGAAGATGAGGGGAGGATCTACAATGAGCAGTTCTTC; CDR3aa: CSVEDEGRIYNEQFF
abundance: -; j_gene: TRBJ2-7; d_gene: -; len: 15; v_gene: TRBV5-1; CDR3nt: TGCGCCAGCAGCTTGTTCCAGCAGAGCTCCTACGAGCAGTACTTC; CDR3aa: CASSLFQQSSYEQYF
abundance: -; j_gene: TRBJ2-2; d_gene: TRBD1; len: 17; v_gene: TRBV11-1; CDR3nt: TGTGCCAGCAGCTTAGCAGAAGGGGGCGCATCCCCCGGGGAGCTGTTTTTT; CDR3aa: CASSLAEGGASPGELFF
abundance: few; j_gene: TRBJ2-4; d_gene: TRBD2; len: 16; v_gene: TRBV5-6; CDR3nt: TGTGCCAGCAGCACCGGGACTAGCGGGAGATGGGACATTCAGTACTTC; CDR3aa: CASSTGTSGRWDIQYF
abundance: few; j_gene: TRBJ2-7; d_gene: -; len: 14; v_gene: TRBV27; CDR3nt: TGTGCCAGCAGTTTATATGCAGGGCACTACGAGCAGTACTTC; CDR3aa: CASSLYAGHYEQYF
abundance: many; j_gene: TRBJ1-4; d_gene: -; len: 14; v_gene: TRBV20-1; CDR3nt: TGCAGTGCTAGCGGGGGCAGGGAGTTTGAAAAACTGTTTTTT; CDR3aa: CSASGGREFEKLFF
abundance: few; j_gene: TRBJ2-1; d_gene: TRBD2; len: 11; v_gene: TRBV2; CDR3nt: TGTGGCTCTAGCGGGAGTAATGAGCAGTTCTTC; CDR3aa: CGSSGSNEQFF
abundance: -; j_gene: TRBJ2-1; d_gene: -; len: 15; v_gene: TRBV27; CDR3nt: TGTGCCAGCAGTTTAATAGGCATACCCTACAATGAGCAGTTCTTC; CDR3aa: CASSLIGIPYNEQFF
abundance: -; j_gene: TRBJ1-2; d_gene: TRBD1; len: 16; v_gene: TRBV6-5; CDR3nt: TGTGCCAGCAGTTACTTAACAGGGGCGGCCAACTATGGCTACACCTTC; CDR3aa: CASSYLTGAANYGYTF
abundance: many; j_gene: TRBJ2-5; d_gene: -; len: 13; v_gene: TRBV27; CDR3nt: TGTGCCAGCAGTTTTGGACTACAAGAGACCCAGTACTTC; CDR3aa: CASSFGLQETQYF
abundance: -; j_gene: TRBJ2-7; d_gene: -; len: 16; v_gene: TRBV12-3/TRBV12-4; CDR3nt: TGTGCCAGCAGTTTAGATGGGATAAGGAGCTCCTACGAGCAGTACTTC; CDR3aa: CASSLDGIRSSYEQYF
abundance: few; j_gene: TRBJ2-7; d_gene: TRBD2; len: 14; v_gene: TRBV2; CDR3nt: TGTGCCAGCAGTGAGCTAGCGGGAGTCTACGAGCAGTACTTC; CDR3aa: CASSELAGVYEQYF